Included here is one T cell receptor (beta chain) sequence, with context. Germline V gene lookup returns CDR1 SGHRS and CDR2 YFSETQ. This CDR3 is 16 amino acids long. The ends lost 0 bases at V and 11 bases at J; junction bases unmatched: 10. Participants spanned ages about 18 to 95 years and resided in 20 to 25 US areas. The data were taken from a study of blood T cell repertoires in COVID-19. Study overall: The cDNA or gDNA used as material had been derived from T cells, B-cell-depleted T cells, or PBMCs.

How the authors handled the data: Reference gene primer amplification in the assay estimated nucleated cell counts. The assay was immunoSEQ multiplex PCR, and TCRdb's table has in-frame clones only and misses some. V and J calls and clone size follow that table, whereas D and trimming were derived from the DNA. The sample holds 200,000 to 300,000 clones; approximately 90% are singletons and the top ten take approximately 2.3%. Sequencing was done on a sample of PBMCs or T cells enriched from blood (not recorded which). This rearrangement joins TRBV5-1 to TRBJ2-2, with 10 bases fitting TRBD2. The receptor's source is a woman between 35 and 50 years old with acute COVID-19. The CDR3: CASSLAGAGGPQELFF. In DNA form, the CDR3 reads TGCGCCAGCAGCTTGGCAGGAGCGGGGGGGCCGCAAGAGCTGTTTTTT. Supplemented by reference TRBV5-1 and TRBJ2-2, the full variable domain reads KAGVTQTPRYLIKTRGQQVTLSCSPISGHRSVSWYQQTPGQGLQFLFEYFSETQRNKGNFPGRFSGRQFSNSRSEMNVSTLELGDSALYLCASSLAGAGGPQELFFGEGSRLTVL.